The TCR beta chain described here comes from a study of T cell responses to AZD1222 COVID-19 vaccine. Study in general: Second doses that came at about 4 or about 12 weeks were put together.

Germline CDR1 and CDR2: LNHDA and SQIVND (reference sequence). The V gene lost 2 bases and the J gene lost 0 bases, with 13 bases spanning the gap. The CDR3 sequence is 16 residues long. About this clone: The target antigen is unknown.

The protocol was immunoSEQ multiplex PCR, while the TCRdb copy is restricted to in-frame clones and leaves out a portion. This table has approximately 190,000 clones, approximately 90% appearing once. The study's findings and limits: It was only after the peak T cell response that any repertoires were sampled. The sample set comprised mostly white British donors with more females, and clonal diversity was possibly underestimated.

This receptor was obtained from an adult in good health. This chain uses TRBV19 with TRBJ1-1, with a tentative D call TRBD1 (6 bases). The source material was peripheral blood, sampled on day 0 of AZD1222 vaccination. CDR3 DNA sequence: TGTGCCAGTAGTATACAGTCGGGGGCGGTGAACACTGAAGCTTTCTTT. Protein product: CASSIQSGAVNTEAFF. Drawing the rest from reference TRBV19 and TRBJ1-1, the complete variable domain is DGGITQSPKYLFRKEGQNVTLSCEQNLNHDAMYWYRQDPGQGLRLIYYSQIVNDFQKGDIAEGYSVSREKKESFPLTVTSAQKNPTAFYLCASSIQSGAVNTEAFFGQGTRLTVV.